This is a list of T cell receptor beta chains from one sample in a study of T-cell reconstitution after alpha-beta-depleted transplantation in children. TCRdb ran MiXCR on the PCR reads and lists one entry per CDR3 protein. The table has 250,000 to 300,000 distinct CDR3 sequences, 10% seen once; the top ten hold approximately 7%. The starting material was PBMCs, obtained before TCRalphabeta/CD19-depleted stem cell transplant. These receptors all come from a boy in the first two years of life with acute myeloid leukemia, due to receive a stem cell transplant. The CDR3 runs from the conserved cysteine through the conserved F or W. The D gene is left open where the match is weak. Expanded clones get a size class; other rows say once, few or many, or leave the size out.

TRBV28	15	.	many	TRBJ2-2	TGTGCCAGCAGGACCGACTCACTAGTCCGCGGGGAGCTGTTTTTT	CASRTDSLVRGELFF
TRBV6-6	23	TRBD2	many	TRBJ2-3	TGTGCCAGCAGTTCAAACGGGGCTATCGTGAGGGGAGCTAGCGGGAGGAGCACAGATACTCAGTATTTT	CASSSNGAIVRGASGRSTDTQYF
TRBV6-5	17	.	many	TRBJ2-6	TGTGCCAGCAGTTACTCTCCGGGAAGTACTGGGGCCAACGTCCTGACTTTC	CASSYSPGSTGANVLTF
TRBV7-2	17	TRBD1	.	TRBJ2-1	TGTGCCAGCAGCTTCGGCAGGGGGAGAGGGTCTTACAATGAGCAGTTCTTC	CASSFGRGRGSYNEQFF
TRBV12-3/TRBV12-4	15	TRBD2	many	TRBJ2-2	TGTGCCAGCAGCCGACCGGGACTAGCTGCCGGGGAGCTGTTTTTT	CASSRPGLAAGELFF
TRBV5-1	15	TRBD1	few	TRBJ1-6	TGCGCCAGCAGCCCCGGGACAGGCTTGAATTCACCCCTCCACTTT	CASSPGTGLNSPLHF
TRBV7-9	14	.	few	TRBJ1-2	TGTGCCAGCAGCTTACTCAGCTCCTTTTATGGCTACACCTTC	CASSLLSSFYGYTF
TRBV20-1	11	.	many	TRBJ2-1	TGCAGTGTTAGCCCATACAATGAGCAGTTCTTC	CSVSPYNEQFF
TRBV20-1	12	TRBD2	few	TRBJ2-1	TGCAGTGCTAGATACAGCGGGGGCGAGCGGTTCTTC	CSARYSGGERFF
TRBV24-1	14	TRBD1	few	TRBJ2-1	TGTGCCACCAGGGGGACAGGGGGCTACAATGAGCAGTTCTTC	CATRGTGGYNEQFF
TRBV29-1	14	.	many	TRBJ2-5	TGCAGCGTGGGTTTCTCGGGCGGGGAGGTTACCCAGTACTTC	CSVGFSGGEVTQYF
TRBV24-1	16	.	many	TRBJ2-7	TGTGCCACCAGTGAAGGTGGAGGGTTCAGCTCCTACGAGCAGTACTTC	CATSEGGGFSSYEQYF
TRBV5-1	17	TRBD1	.	TRBJ2-7	TGCGCCAGCAGCTTGGCTTCGGGACAGGGTACCTCCTACGAGCAGTACTTC	CASSLASGQGTSYEQYF
TRBV7-3	15	.	few	TRBJ2-5	TGTGCCAGCAGCTTCCAGAGGGGCCCCCAAGAGACCCAGTACTTC	CASSFQRGPQETQYF
TRBV7-2	14	.	few	TRBJ1-5	TGTGCCAGCAGCTTAGTCGGTAGTGAGCAGCCCCAGCATTTT	CASSLVGSEQPQHF
TRBV7-8	13	.	many	TRBJ2-2	TGTGCCAGCAGCGCCCCGAACACCGGGGAGCTGTTTTTT	CASSAPNTGELFF
TRBV4-2	13	.	many	TRBJ2-7	TGTGCCAGCAGCCAAGATATGAACTACGAGCAGTACTTC	CASSQDMNYEQYF
TRBV12-3/TRBV12-4	16	.	.	TRBJ1-4	TGTGCCAGCAGTTTAACTAGCGGCCACAGGCGTGAAAAACTGTTTTTT	CASSLTSGHRREKLFF
TRBV24-1	17	TRBD1	few	TRBJ2-3	TGTGCCACCAGTGGCGCACAGGGGGCGTCCGACACAGATACGCAGTATTTT	CATSGAQGASDTDTQYF
TRBV6-1	14	.	many	TRBJ2-7	TGTGCCAGCAGTGCGGACCCCGGAGAACGCGAGCAGTACTTC	CASSADPGEREQYF
TRBV12-3/TRBV12-4	19	.	few	TRBJ2-3	TGTACCAGCAGTGACCCTCCTCACCTTAGATCGTCTAGCACAGATACGCAGTATTTT	CTSSDPPHLRSSSTDTQYF
TRBV7-6	15	TRBD2	many	TRBJ2-1	TGTGCCAGCAGCCTTACTAGCGGGAGGGCCGGTGAGCAGTTCTTC	CASSLTSGRAGEQFF
TRBV6-5	14	TRBD1	many	TRBJ1-3	TGTGCCAGCAGCCCAAAGGACAGGGCCAACACCATATATTTT	CASSPKDRANTIYF
TRBV7-2	17	.	many	TRBJ2-6	TGTGCCAGCAACCTGGGAGGAGGCTCGGTAGGGGCCAACGTCCTGACTTTC	CASNLGGGSVGANVLTF
TRBV20-1	13	.	many	TRBJ2-7	TGCAGTGCTAGAGATCCGGGGAGCTACGAGCAGTACTTC	CSARDPGSYEQYF
TRBV12-3/TRBV12-4	14	.	many	TRBJ1-1	TGTGCCAGCAGACAGAGGACGGTGAACACTGAAGCTTTCTTT	CASRQRTVNTEAFF
TRBV29-1	13	TRBD2	many	TRBJ2-7	TGCAGCGCCTGGACTAGCGGGAGGGCCGAGCAGTACTTC	CSAWTSGRAEQYF
TRBV12-3/TRBV12-4	13	.	many	TRBJ1-6	TGTGCCAGCAGTTTAAGATTTAATTCACCCCTCCACTTT	CASSLRFNSPLHF
TRBV5-1	15	TRBD1	many	TRBJ2-7	TGCGCCAGCAGCTTGGCCGGGACAGGGGCCTACGAGCAGTACTTC	CASSLAGTGAYEQYF
TRBV12-3/TRBV12-4	13	.	many	TRBJ2-1	TGTGCCAGCAGTCGCCAGGGGCGGAGTGAGCAGTTCTTC	CASSRQGRSEQFF
TRBV5-1	15	.	many	TRBJ2-5	TGCGCCAGCAGCTTGGAGAACAGTCCACAGGAGACCCAGTACTTC	CASSLENSPQETQYF
TRBV6-4	15	TRBD2	.	TRBJ2-1	TGTGCCAGCAGTGTCGAAACTAGCGGCCTCAATGAGCAGTTCTTC	CASSVETSGLNEQFF
TRBV7-9	13	.	few	TRBJ2-3	TGTGCCAGCAGCTCCCAACACACAGATACGCAGTATTTT	CASSSQHTDTQYF
TRBV28	15	TRBD2	many	TRBJ2-1	TGTGCCAGCAGTTTCAACGCGGGAGGCTACAATGAGCAGTTCTTC	CASSFNAGGYNEQFF
TRBV4-3	13	.	many	TRBJ2-5	TGCGCCAGCAGCCAAGGACTCCAAGAGACCCAGTACTTC	CASSQGLQETQYF
TRBV6-1	15	.	many	TRBJ1-1	TGTGCCAGCAGTCAGGGACGGAGAGGGGGCACTGAAGCTTTCTTT	CASSQGRRGGTEAFF